This T cell receptor beta chain was obtained from a study of CD8+ T cells in alopecia areata. The authors extracted RNA and reverse transcribed it into cDNA as the sequencing template. Sequencing was performed with immunoSEQ multiplex PCR; in TCRdb, only in-frame clones are kept and a portion is missing. Of approximately 130,000 clones listed, 60% to 65% are singletons. Treatment indicated: oral pan-JAK inhibitor, 5-10 mg twice daily. As for this clone: A read error may produce the germline difference seen at one junction end.

This sequence was found in a human donor with alopecia areata. The sample here was CD4+ T cells sorted from blood, taken at week 4, from a patient treated with tofacitinib.

The CDR3 nucleotides read TGCGCCAGCAGCGAAGACAGGGGCCATACTAACTATGGCTACACCTTC. This codes for CASSEDRGHTNYGYTF. V gene TRBV4-1 combines with J gene TRBJ1-2, with 8 nucleotides matching TRBD1. The germline CDR1 and CDR2 sequences are MGHRA and YSYEKL. The CDR3 has 16 amino acids.